One sample yielded the 28 T cell receptor beta chains listed below, sequenced in a study of vaccination and CD4 T cells after COVID-19. The treatment denotes: roughly ten-day PBMC culture with coronavirus spike peptide pools or control peptides (ViraFEST assay). With the Oncomine TCR Beta short-read assay, DNA from cultured CD4+ T cells was sequenced. Each CDR3 protein is one row after TCRdb ran MiXCR on the PCR reads. The top ten clones hold roughly half of a sample with about 4,800 distinct CDR3 sequences, roughly 77% of them seen once. These receptors lack a known antigen. Sequencing was performed on CD4+ T cells from blood, cultured in vitro. These receptors originate from a human donor who had recovered from COVID-19.

This clonotype was found once. An end of the junction differs from the germline gene, which may be a read error. The chain joins TRBV7-9 to TRBJ2-1; TRBD2 agrees at 9 bases. The CDR3 extends over 15 amino acids. The V gene's germline CDR1 is SEHNR and CDR2 FQNEAQ (reference sequence). The CDR3 region has the DNA TGTGCCAGCAGCCTAGCGGGAAGCAACTACAATGAGCAGTTCTTC. Translation: CASSLAGSNYNEQFF.

The chain uses TRBV19 and TRBJ1-2, with D hard to call. The CDR3 is made up of 14 amino acids. Germline CDR1 and CDR2: LNHDA and SQIVND (reference sequence). V lost 8 bases and J lost 4, with 17 bases in between. This chain's CDR3 is CASRPLTRIYGYTF. CDR3 nucleotides: TGTGCCAGTCGCCCATTGACTCGCATCTATGGCTACACCTTC.

This clonotype was seen a few times. The CDR3 is CASRRTSGDLNNEQYF. CDR3 DNA sequence: TGTGCCAGCAGGAGGACTAGCGGGGACCTTAACAACGAGCAGTACTTC. V is TRBV6-1 and J is TRBJ2-7; 12 bases are shared with TRBD2. This CDR3 spans 16 amino acids. The germline V gene encodes CDR1 MNHNS and CDR2 SASEGT. V trimming: 6 bases; J trimming: 5 bases; junction bases outside the gene matches: 11.

This chain uses TRBV2 with TRBJ1-5; TRBD1 aligns across 8 bases. V was clipped by 6 bases and J by 5 bases; unmatched bases: 3. CDR3 length: 13 amino acids. Germline CDR1 reads SNHLY; CDR2 reads FYNNEI. CDR3 in amino acids: CASSGGQDQPQHF. CDR3 coding DNA: TGTGCCAGCAGCGGGGGACAGGATCAGCCCCAGCATTTT.

This clonotype was picked up a small number of times. V gene TRBV20-1 combines with J gene TRBJ1-2, with D tentatively TRBD1 (6 bases). Germline CDR1 is DFQATT and CDR2 is SNEGSKA (reference sequence). The CDR3 totals 14 residues. Trimming shortened V by 6 bases and J by 6 bases, and 20 bases separated the two germline ends. The CDR3 protein is CSAGPGHRGDGYTF. The CDR3 nucleotides read TGCAGTGCGGGACCGGGACACCGGGGAGATGGCTACACCTTC.

The chain recombines TRBV20-1 with TRBJ2-7; TRBD1 matches 8 bases. The CDR3 contains 13 residues. The trim removed 5 bases at V and 0 bases at J, leaving 3 bases unmatched. Germline assignment: CDR1 DFQATT and CDR2 SNEGSKA (reference sequence). CDR3 nucleotide sequence: TGCAGTGCTCGGACAGGGTACTCCTACGAGCAGTACTTC. Translating gives CSARTGYSYEQYF.

The rearrangement links TRBV20-1 to TRBJ2-3; 11 positions agree with TRBD2. The CDR3 sequence is 16 residues long. J was trimmed by 2 bases and V by 4 bases; bases with no gene match: 8. Germline CDR1 and CDR2: DFQATT and SNEGSKA (reference sequence). Written as DNA, the CDR3 is TGCAGTGCTAAGAAAGCTAGCGGGAGGACCACAGATACGCAGTATTTT. Amino acid sequence: CSAKKASGRTTDTQYF.

The V call is TRBV20-1, the J call TRBJ2-7; 8 bases align to TRBD2. The junction had 8 bases not matched to a gene; V was cut back by 3 bases and J by 4 bases. Germline V gene sequence: CDR1 DFQATT, CDR2 SNEGSKA (reference sequence). The CDR3 sequence is 14 residues long. CDR3 amino acids: CSASPGLAIYEQYF. In nucleotides, the CDR3 is TGCAGTGCTAGCCCCGGACTAGCTATTTACGAGCAGTACTTC.

The chain has TRBV6-1 and TRBJ1-5; TRBD1 agrees at 9 bases. V shed 7 bases, J shed 5 bases, and the junction held 9 bases outside the gene matches. Germline CDR1 is MNHNS and CDR2 is SASEGT. This CDR3 spans 15 amino acids. DNA for the CDR3: TGTGCCAGCAAGGACAGGGGTTGGAGTGATCAGCCCCAGCATTTT. Amino acid sequence: CASKDRGWSDQPQHF.

The V and J genes are TRBV7-3 and TRBJ2-1, with 11 nucleotides matching TRBD2. With 5 bases clipped from V and 15 bases from J, the junction kept 15 bases outside the gene matches. CDR3 length: 15 residues. Germline assignment: CDR1 SGHTA and CDR2 FQGTGA. CDR3 coding DNA: TGTGCCAGCAGCCCTAATAGCGGGAGGGGGTCGTATCGGTTCTTC. As protein: CASSPNSGRGSYRFF. Complete variable domain (other parts from reference TRBV7-3 and TRBJ2-1): GAGVSQTPSNKVTEKGKYVELRCDPISGHTALYWYRQSLGQGPEFLIYFQGTGAADDSGLPNDRFFAVRPEGSVSTLKIQRTERGDSAVYLCASSPNSGRGSYRFFGPGTRLTVL.

This clonotype was detected once. The V and J genes are TRBV5-1 and TRBJ1-5; D ambiguous. With 1 base removed from V and 2 bases from J, the gap between germline ends came to 13 bases. The CDR3 runs to 16 residues. Germline V gives CDR1 SGHRS, CDR2 YFSETQ. CDR3 sequence reads: CASSLYGVGGNQPQHF. Here the CDR3 DNA reads TGCGCCAGCAGCTTGTATGGGGTTGGCGGCAATCAGCCCCAGCATTTT.

This clonotype was seen a few times. V is TRBV7-9 and J is TRBJ1-1; D is undetermined. Germline V lookup: CDR1 SEHNR, CDR2 FQNEAQ (reference sequence). Trimming removed 3 bases at V and 4 bases at J, with 6 bases between. The CDR3 covers 12 residues. CDR3 nucleotide sequence: TGTGCCAGCAGCTTCACGGCCACTGAAGCTTTCTTT. As protein: CASSFTATEAFF.

The CDR3: CATRARDRRYEQYF. Here the CDR3 DNA reads TGTGCCACCCGGGCCCGGGACAGGCGCTACGAGCAGTACTTC. The chain links TRBV6-2 or TRBV6-3 to TRBJ2-7; TRBD1 matches 8 bases. The length of the CDR3 is 14 residues. Germline lookup yields CDR1 MNHEY and CDR2 SVGEGT. Trimming at V came to 10 bases and at J to 3 bases, leaving 11 bases not matched to a gene.

This chain uses TRBV11-2 with TRBJ2-7; 7 positions agree with TRBD2. The CDR3 totals 15 residues. The V gene's germline CDR1 is SGHAT and CDR2 FQNNGV. The ends lost 2 bases at V and 7 bases at J; junction bases unmatched: 11. This CDR3 is CASSLYSSGGKEQYF. DNA for the CDR3: TGTGCCAGCAGCTTATACTCTAGCGGTGGGAAAGAGCAGTACTTC.

This clonotype is large (0.1 to 1%). The CDR3 coding sequence is TGTGCCAGCAGCTTGAGTGGTCAGGGTGACAACACTGAAGCTTTCTTT. Translation gives CASSLSGQGDNTEAFF. The rearrangement joins TRBV5-4 to TRBJ1-1, with D possibly being TRBD1 (5 bases). The CDR3 spans 16 residues. CDR1 is SGHNT, CDR2 YYREEE, per germline (reference sequence). Trimming cost V 1 base and J 2 bases, with 15 bases left between them.

J is TRBJ2-7 and V is TRBV19; 8 bases align to TRBD1. Per the germline V gene, CDR1 is LNHDA and CDR2 is SQIVND (reference sequence). This CDR3 spans 13 amino acids. J gave up 7 bases and V 4 bases, and 6 bases lay outside the gene matches. The DNA for the CDR3 is TGTGCCAGTAGTACCCGGGACAGGAGGGAGCAGTACTTC. Translating it yields CASSTRDRREQYF. Supplemented by reference TRBV19 and TRBJ2-7, the full variable domain reads DGGITQSPKYLFRKEGQNVTLSCEQNLNHDAMYWYRQDPGQGLRLIYYSQIVNDFQKGDIAEGYSVSREKKESFPLTVTSAQKNPTAFYLCASSTRDRREQYFGPGTRLTVT.

The rearrangement links TRBV20-1 to TRBJ1-5; 9 nucleotides align to TRBD1. Germline CDR1 is DFQATT and CDR2 is SNEGSKA (reference sequence). The CDR3 extends over 16 amino acids. The trim removed 5 bases at V and 7 bases at J, leaving 15 bases unmatched. This chain's CDR3 is CSAPSRTGTGTQPQHF. In DNA form, the CDR3 reads TGCAGTGCTCCCAGCCGAACCGGGACAGGGACCCAGCCCCAGCATTTT.

V usage is TRBV6-1 and J usage is TRBJ2-3, with a weak D call TRBD2 (6 bases). Germline CDR1 is MNHNS and CDR2 is SASEGT. The V end was cut by 8 bases, the J end by 2 bases, with 11 bases between. CDR3 length: 13 residues. The CDR3 is CASSGAFTDTQYF. The CDR3, as DNA: TGTGCCAGCTCGGGAGCGTTCACAGATACGCAGTATTTT.

This clonotype appeared a few times. V is TRBV20-1 and J is TRBJ1-2; TRBD1 might be the D (6 bases). This CDR3 comprises 12 residues. V was cut by 5 bases and J by 3 bases, with 10 bases left in between. Germline lookup yields CDR1 DFQATT and CDR2 SNEGSKA (reference sequence). The CDR3 DNA reads TGCAGTGCTTACAGGGATTACTATGGCTACACCTTC. Protein: CSAYRDYYGYTF.

The chain recombines TRBV20-1 with TRBJ1-6; possibly TRBD1 for D (5 bases). This CDR3 is 15 amino acids long. Germline assignment: CDR1 DFQATT and CDR2 SNEGSKA (reference sequence). V lost 3 bases to trimming and J lost 5 bases, with 14 bases between them. The chain's CDR3 is CSARALREDNSPLHF. The CDR3 DNA is TGCAGTGCTAGGGCCCTCAGGGAGGATAATTCACCCCTCCACTTT.

This chain connects TRBV7-3 to TRBJ1-6; possibly TRBD1 for D (5 bases). The germline gives CDR1 SGHTA, CDR2 FQGTGA. V gave up 1 base and J gave up 6 bases, with 7 bases separating them. This CDR3 has 14 amino acids. CDR3 protein: CASSLRGSNSPLHF. CDR3 nucleotide sequence: TGTGCCAGCAGCTTAAGGGGGTCTAATTCACCCCTCCACTTT.

The DNA of the CDR3 is TGTGCCAGCAGTTACTCTACAGAAGGCTACACCTTC. Protein product: CASSYSTEGYTF. This rearrangement joins TRBV6-5 to TRBJ1-2, with D unresolved. The V gene lost 0 bases and the J gene lost 8 bases, with 7 bases spanning the gap. Germline V gene lookup returns CDR1 MNHEY and CDR2 SVGAGI. There are 12 residues in the CDR3.

This chain joins TRBV7-2 and TRBJ1-2, with D uncertain. The CDR3 sequence is 12 residues long. CDR1 SGHTA and CDR2 FQGNSA come from the germline V gene. The ends were cut back, 2 bases at V and 4 bases at J, with 5 bases in the middle. The CDR3: CASSLSFYGYTF. Here the CDR3 DNA reads TGTGCCAGCAGCTTAAGTTTCTATGGCTACACCTTC.

This rearrangement joins TRBV7-2 to TRBJ2-1, with D hard to call. This CDR3 has 14 amino acids. Trimming removed 1 base from V and 6 bases from J, with 10 bases in between. Per the germline V gene, CDR1 is SGHTA and CDR2 is FQGNSA. CDR3 residues: CASSLGPRPNEQFF. The DNA of the CDR3 is TGTGCCAGCAGCTTAGGACCACGTCCCAATGAGCAGTTCTTC.

V usage is TRBV20-1 and J usage is TRBJ2-5; 13 nucleotides agree with TRBD2. Germline V CDR1 and CDR2: DFQATT, SNEGSKA (reference sequence). With V trimmed by 6 bases and J by 0 bases, 10 bases remained unmatched. The CDR3 is made up of 17 amino acids. The CDR3 nucleotides are TGCAGTGCAACTGGACTAGCGGGAGTTAGGGACCAAGAGACCCAGTACTTC. This encodes CSATGLAGVRDQETQYF.

The chain uses TRBV6-1 and TRBJ2-7; D call uncertain. Germline CDR1 and CDR2: MNHNS and SASEGT. Trimming took off 6 bases at V and 2 bases at J, with 8 bases between the two ends. This CDR3 is built from 12 residues. CDR3: CASSRGPYEQYF. The CDR3 nucleotides read TGTGCCAGCAGCCGAGGACCCTACGAGCAGTACTTC.

This chain joins TRBV27 and TRBJ1-2; D may be TRBD1 (5 bases). Deletions cut 5 bases from V and 9 bases from J, with 19 bases between. The CDR3 extends over 14 amino acids. Germline values: CDR1 MNHEY, CDR2 SMNVEV (reference sequence). The CDR3 region is CASSPGTVSRSYTF. DNA of the CDR3: TGTGCCAGCAGTCCGGGGACGGTTTCGAGGAGCTACACCTTC.

The chain combines TRBV20-1 with TRBJ2-1; D is possibly TRBD1 (6 bases). The germline CDR1 and CDR2 sequences are DFQATT and SNEGSKA (reference sequence). The CDR3 length is 15 residues. V lost 3 bases, J lost 4 bases, and 16 bases lay in between. DNA for the CDR3: TGCAGTGCTAGCAGACAGGACCTTAATTACAATGAGCAGTTCTTC. Its protein product is CSASRQDLNYNEQFF.